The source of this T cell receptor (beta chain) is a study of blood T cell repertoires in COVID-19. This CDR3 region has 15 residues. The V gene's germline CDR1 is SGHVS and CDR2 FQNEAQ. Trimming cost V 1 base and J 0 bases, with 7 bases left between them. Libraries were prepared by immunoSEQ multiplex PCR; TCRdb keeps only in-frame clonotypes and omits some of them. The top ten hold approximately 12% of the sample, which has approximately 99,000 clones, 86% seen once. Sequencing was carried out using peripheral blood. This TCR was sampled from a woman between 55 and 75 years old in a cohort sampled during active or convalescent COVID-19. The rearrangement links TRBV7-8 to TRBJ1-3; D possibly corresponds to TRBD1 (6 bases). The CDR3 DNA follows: TGTGCCAGCAGCTTAGGGACAGCCTCTGGAAACACCATATATTTT. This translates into CASSLGTASGNTIYF.